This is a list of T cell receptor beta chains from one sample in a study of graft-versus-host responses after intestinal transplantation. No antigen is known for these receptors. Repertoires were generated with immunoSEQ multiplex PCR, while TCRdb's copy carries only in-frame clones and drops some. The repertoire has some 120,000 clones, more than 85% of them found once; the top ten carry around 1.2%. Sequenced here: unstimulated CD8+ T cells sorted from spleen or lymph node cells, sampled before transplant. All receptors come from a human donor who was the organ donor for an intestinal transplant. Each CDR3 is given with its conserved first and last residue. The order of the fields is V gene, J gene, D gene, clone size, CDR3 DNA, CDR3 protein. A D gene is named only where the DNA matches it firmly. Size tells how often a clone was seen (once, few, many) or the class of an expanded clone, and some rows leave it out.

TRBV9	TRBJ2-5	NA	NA	TGTGCCAGCAGCGTTGGGGCCTCACCCGCAGAGACCCAGTACTTC	CASSVGASPAETQYF
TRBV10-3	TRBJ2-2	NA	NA	TGTGCCATCAGTGAGGGGGTAACCGGGGAGCTGTTTTTT	CAISEGVTGELFF
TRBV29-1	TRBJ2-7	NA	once	TGCAGCGTCTTGGAAGCCGCCTCCTACGAGCAGTACTTC	CSVLEAASYEQYF
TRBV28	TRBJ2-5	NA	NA	TGTGCCAGCAGAGACTACCAAGAGACCCAGTACTTC	CASRDYQETQYF
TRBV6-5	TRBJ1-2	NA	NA	TGTGCCAGCAGTTACTGGAATGGCTACACCTTC	CASSYWNGYTF
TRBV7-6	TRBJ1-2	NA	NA	TGTGCCAGCAGCTTAGGCCCGCGGGGGGGTGGAGGCTACACCTTC	CASSLGPRGGGGYTF
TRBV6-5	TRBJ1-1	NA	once	TGTGCCAGCAGTACCCCCACAGACCTGAACACTGAAGCTTTCTTT	CASSTPTDLNTEAFF
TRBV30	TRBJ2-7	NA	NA	TGTGCCTGCAGAGACCCGACCTACGAGCAGTACTTC	CACRDPTYEQYF
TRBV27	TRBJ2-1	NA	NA	TGTGCCAGCAGTTTACGTGCCTACAATGAGCAGTTCTTC	CASSLRAYNEQFF
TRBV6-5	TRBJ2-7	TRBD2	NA	TGTGCCAGCAGTTACTCGACTAGCGGGAGTTACGAGCAGTACTTC	CASSYSTSGSYEQYF
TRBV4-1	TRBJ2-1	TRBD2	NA	TGCGCCAGCAGCCTTTTCCCACCGGGACTATTGAATGAGCAGTTCTTC	CASSLFPPGLLNEQFF
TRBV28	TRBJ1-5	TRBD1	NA	TGTGCCAGCAGTTTAGCGGGGACAGGGAATCAGCCCCAGCATTTT	CASSLAGTGNQPQHF
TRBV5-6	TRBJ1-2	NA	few	TGTGCCAGCAGCCGAGGGGTCTGGCAGGAGAGCTACACCTTC	CASSRGVWQESYTF
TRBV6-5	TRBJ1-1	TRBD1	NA	TGTGCCACACGACAGGGCACTGAAGCTTTCTTT	CATRQGTEAFF
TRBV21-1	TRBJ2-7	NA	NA	TGTGCCAGCAGCTCTAACCGGGACAGGGGGCTTGAGCAGTACTTC	CASSSNRDRGLEQYF
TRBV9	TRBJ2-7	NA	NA	TGTGCCAGCAGCCCGGGCGACAGGACCTACGAGCAGTACTTC	CASSPGDRTYEQYF
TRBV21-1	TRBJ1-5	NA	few	TGTGCCAGCAGCAAAGGGACAGGGGGCAATCAGCCCCAGCATTTT	CASSKGTGGNQPQHF
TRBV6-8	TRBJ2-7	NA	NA	TGTGCCAGCAGAGTCTCAGGAGGGTGCTACGAGCAGTACTTC	CASRVSGGCYEQYF
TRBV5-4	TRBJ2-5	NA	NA	TGTGCCAGCAGCTTGCTGGGGGAGTCCGAAGAGACCCAGTACTTC	CASSLLGESEETQYF
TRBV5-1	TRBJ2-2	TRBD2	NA	TGCGCCAGCAGCTTGGACGGGACTAGTCATGCCGGGGAGCTGTTTTTT	CASSLDGTSHAGELFF
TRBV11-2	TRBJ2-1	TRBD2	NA	TGTGCCAGCAGCTTAGAACTAGCGAATAACAATGAGCAGTTCTTC	CASSLELANNNEQFF
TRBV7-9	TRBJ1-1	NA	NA	TGTGCCAGCAGCTTTCGTGATTCGGGGAACACTGAAGCTTTCTTT	CASSFRDSGNTEAFF
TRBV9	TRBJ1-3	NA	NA	TGTGCCAGCAGCGTAGGGGGAGGGTCTGGAAACACCATATATTTT	CASSVGGGSGNTIYF
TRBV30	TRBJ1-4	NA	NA	TGTGCCTGGACCACAGGAAACAATGAAAAACTGTTTTTT	CAWTTGNNEKLFF
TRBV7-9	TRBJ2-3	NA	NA	TGTGCCAGCAGCTTAGCCGACGCCGGGAATACGCAGTATTTT	CASSLADAGNTQYF
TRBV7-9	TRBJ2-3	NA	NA	TGTGCCAGCACCCGCGACAGTCCGGATACGCAGTATTTT	CASTRDSPDTQYF
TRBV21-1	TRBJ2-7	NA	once	TGTGCCAGCAGCAAAGTTGTGGGGCAGCGTTCCTACGAGCAGTACTTC	CASSKVVGQRSYEQYF
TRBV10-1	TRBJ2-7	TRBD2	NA	TGCGCCAGCACAGAAGCTAGCGGGAGGCCAATATACGAGCAGTACTTC	CASTEASGRPIYEQYF
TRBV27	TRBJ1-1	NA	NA	TGTGCCAGCAGTTTAGGAGAGAACACTGAAGCTTTCTTT	CASSLGENTEAFF
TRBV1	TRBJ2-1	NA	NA	TGCACCAGCAGCCCCTCCCTCCTACGGATTCGAAAGACATGCAATGAGCAGTTCTTC	CTSSPSLLRIRKTCNEQFF
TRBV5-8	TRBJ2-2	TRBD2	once	TGTGCCAGCAGCTTCGATAGCGGGATTTACTTGAACACCGGGGAGCTGTTTTTT	CASSFDSGIYLNTGELFF
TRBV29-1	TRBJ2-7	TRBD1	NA	TGCAGCGTACCGGGACAGGGACCCCAGCAGTACTTC	CSVPGQGPQQYF
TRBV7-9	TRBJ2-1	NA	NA	TGTGCCAGCAGCGCCACTAGAAACAATGAGCAGTTCTTC	CASSATRNNEQFF
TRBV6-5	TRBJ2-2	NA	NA	TGTGCCAGCAGGGTCGACAACTCGAACACCGGGGAGCTGTTTTTT	CASRVDNSNTGELFF
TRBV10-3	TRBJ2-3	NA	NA	TGTGCCATCAGTGAGTGGGTTGATACGCAGTATTTT	CAISEWVDTQYF
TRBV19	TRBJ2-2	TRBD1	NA	TGTGCCAGTAGTACCTATGGACAGGGAGTTACCGGGGAGCTGTTTTTT	CASSTYGQGVTGELFF
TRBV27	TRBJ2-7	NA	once	TGTGCCAGCAGTTTTCAGGGACCGTACGAGCAGTACTTC	CASSFQGPYEQYF
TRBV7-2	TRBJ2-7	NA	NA	TGTGCCAGCAGCCTCGTAGCGGCCATCGCCTACGAGCAGTACTTC	CASSLVAAIAYEQYF
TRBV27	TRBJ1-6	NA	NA	TGTGCCAGCAGTCCCCGGGGTTATAATTCACCCCTCCACTTT	CASSPRGYNSPLHF
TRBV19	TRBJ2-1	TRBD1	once	TGTGCCAGTAGTCAGGGGGCCAATGAGCAGTTCTTC	CASSQGANEQFF
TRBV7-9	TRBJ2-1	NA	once	TGTGCCAGCAGCGTAGAAGGGTGGTATGAGCAGTTCTTC	CASSVEGWYEQFF
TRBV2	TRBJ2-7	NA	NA	TGTGCCAGCAGTGTGGTGCGGGACGGGTACGAGCAGTACTTC	CASSVVRDGYEQYF
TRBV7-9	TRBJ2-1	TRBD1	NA	TGTGCCAGCAGCTCCCGGACAGGGATGAAAAACAATGAGCAGTTCTTC	CASSSRTGMKNNEQFF
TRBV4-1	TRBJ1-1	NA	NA	TGCGCCAGCAGCCAGAACACTGAAGCTTTCTTT	CASSQNTEAFF
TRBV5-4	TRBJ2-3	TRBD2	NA	TGTGCCAGCAGCTGGACTAGCGGGAGTGCAGATACGCAGTATTTT	CASSWTSGSADTQYF
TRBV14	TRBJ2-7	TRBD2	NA	TGTGCCAGCAGCCCGAAGGGAGGGATCGGCCCCTACGAGCAGTACTTC	CASSPKGGIGPYEQYF
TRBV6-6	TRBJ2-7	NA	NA	TGTGCCAGCAGTTACTCGGGCGGGAAGGAGCAGTACTTC	CASSYSGGKEQYF
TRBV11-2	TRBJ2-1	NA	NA	TGTGCCAGCAGCCTAGCCGGCTATGAGCAGTTCTTC	CASSLAGYEQFF
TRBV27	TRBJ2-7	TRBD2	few	TGTGCCAGCAGTTTATCCCCGGGACTAGCGGGAGTCGAGCAGTACTTC	CASSLSPGLAGVEQYF
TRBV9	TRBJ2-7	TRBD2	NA	TGTGCCAGCAGCGCCGCGGGGCGGGAGGGTTACGAGCAGTACTTC	CASSAAGREGYEQYF
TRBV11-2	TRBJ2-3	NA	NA	TGTGCCAGCAGCCTCATGTGGGATACGCAGTATTTT	CASSLMWDTQYF
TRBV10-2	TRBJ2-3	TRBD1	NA	TGCGCCAGCAGTGAGTATGTACTTAGGGACAGGGTTGAAGATACGCAGTATTTT	CASSEYVLRDRVEDTQYF
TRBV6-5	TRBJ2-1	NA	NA	TGTGCCAGCAGTTACTCACATGAGCAGTTCTTC	CASSYSHEQFF
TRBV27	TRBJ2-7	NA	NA	TGTGCCAGCAGTTTTAGCAGGGGCAGTTACGAGCAGTACTTC	CASSFSRGSYEQYF
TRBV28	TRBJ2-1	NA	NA	TGTGCCAGCAGGGCGCAGCGGTACAATGAGCAGTTCTTC	CASRAQRYNEQFF
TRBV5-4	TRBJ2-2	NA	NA	TGTGCCAGCAGCTTGGGTGCAGGGGACCTCGGCTACGGGGAGCTGTTTTTT	CASSLGAGDLGYGELFF
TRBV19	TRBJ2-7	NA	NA	TGTGCCAGTAGTATAGTCCGGGAGTCGGGCGAGCAGTACTTC	CASSIVRESGEQYF